The 14 T cell receptor beta chains reported below all come from one sample, sequenced in a study of OX40 agonist ivuxolimab in advanced cancers. Produced via immunoSEQ multiplex PCR; TCRdb's table is partial and in-frame only. Seen here are around 94,000 clones, around 90% observed once, and the top ten hold approximately 0.3%. Sequenced material: CD4+ or CD8+ T cells sorted from blood, taken in a trial of the OX40 agonist ivuxolimab. The receptors come from an adult with an advanced solid tumor such as melanoma, head and neck, liver or kidney cancer.

This clone has a handful of counts. The V gene is TRBV10-3, the J gene TRBJ1-2; 8 bases are shared with TRBD1. CDR3 size: 15 residues. V trimming: 3 bases; J trimming: 3 bases; junction bases outside the gene matches: 6. Germline CDR1 reads ENHRY; CDR2 reads SYGVKD. This CDR3 is CAISDRGRGYYGYTF. The CDR3 bases are TGTGCCATCAGTGACAGGGGGCGCGGTTACTATGGCTACACCTTC.

The J gene is TRBJ2-3, the V gene TRBV7-8, with D possibly being TRBD2 (5 bases). V was trimmed by 7 bases and J by 1 base, leaving 12 bases between them. The CDR3 is 14 residues long. Germline V gives CDR1 SGHVS, CDR2 FQNEAQ. CDR3 bases: TGTGCCAGCAAGACTAACAGAGGCACAGATACGCAGTATTTT. Its translation is CASKTNRGTDTQYF.

The chain is built from TRBV27 and TRBJ2-2; 7 bases are a match to TRBD1. V was pared by 7 bases and J by 4 bases, with 9 bases of the junction left unmatched. CDR1 is MNHEY and CDR2 is SMNVEV in the germline V gene (reference sequence). CDR3 size: 15 residues. CDR3 sequence reads: CASKTMRGLTGELFF. The CDR3, as DNA: TGTGCCAGCAAAACGATGAGGGGGCTCACCGGGGAGCTGTTTTTT.

The chain uses TRBV11-2 and TRBJ1-2; 12 nucleotides agree with TRBD1. The CDR3 covers 18 residues. J was trimmed by 6 bases and V by 1 base; bases with no gene match: 12. Germline lookup yields CDR1 SGHAT and CDR2 FQNNGV. This chain's CDR3 is CASSLAGGQGALRNGYTF. CDR3 sequence (DNA): TGTGCCAGCAGCTTAGCGGGGGGACAGGGGGCCTTAAGGAATGGCTACACCTTC. Looking up the rest from reference TRBV11-2 and TRBJ1-2 gives the full variable domain: EAGVAQSPRYKIIEKRQSVAFWCNPISGHATLYWYQQILGQGPKLLIQFQNNGVVDDSQLPKDRFSAERLKGVDSTLKIQPAKLEDSAVYLCASSLAGGQGALRNGYTFGSGTRLTVV.

This clone has just one count. The chain couples TRBV19 to TRBJ1-2; 8 positions agree with TRBD1. The CDR3 is 14 residues long. The V and J ends lost 1 base and 5 bases, in that order; junction bases with no gene match: 3. The germline CDR1 and CDR2 sequences are LNHDA and SQIVND (reference sequence). CDR3 in DNA: TGTGCCAGTAGTATAGTGACAGGGGATTATGGCTACACCTTC. Residues: CASSIVTGDYGYTF.

The rearrangement links TRBV4-3 to TRBJ1-4; 7 bases fit TRBD1. CDR1 and CDR2 from the germline V gene are LGHNA and YSLEER. CDR3 length equals 16 residues. V was pared by 4 bases and J by 5 bases, with 10 bases of the junction left unmatched. The CDR3 sequence: CASSPRWDSGNEKLFF. CDR3 in DNA: TGCGCCAGCAGCCCTCGATGGGACAGCGGGAATGAAAAACTGTTTTTT.

The chain employs TRBV6-4 and TRBJ1-2, with a possible D match to TRBD1 (5 bases). The CDR3 consists of 15 residues. Trimming shortened V by 4 bases and J by 8 bases, and 20 bases separated the two germline ends. Per germline, CDR1 MRHNA and CDR2 SNTAGT. DNA of the CDR3: TGTGCCAGCAGTGGTTCGGGGGTCGAAAGGTCGGGCTACACCTTC. It translates to CASSGSGVERSGYTF.

The V call is TRBV6-5, the J call TRBJ2-5, with D tentatively TRBD2 (5 bases). The V end was cut by 6 bases, the J end by 5 bases, with 7 bases between. This CDR3 is built from 11 residues. Germline V gene lookup returns CDR1 MNHEY and CDR2 SVGAGI. CDR3 in amino acids: CASREVETQYF. The CDR3 DNA reads TGTGCCAGCAGGGAGGTGGAGACCCAGTACTTC.

The genes are TRBV2 and TRBJ2-5, with D possibly matching TRBD1 (6 bases). This CDR3 contains 12 residues. Per germline, CDR1 SNHLY and CDR2 FYNNEI. Trimming removed 8 bases at V and 5 bases at J, with 12 bases between. This CDR3 reads CASGGWGETQYF. CDR3 sequence (DNA): TGTGCCAGCGGGGGCTGGGGGGAGACCCAGTACTTC.

This chain connects TRBV21-1 to TRBJ1-2; TRBD1 reflects the table's D call only, with no check against the DNA. TRBV21-1 is reported as a pseudogene. This CDR3 spans 18 amino acids. CDR3 coding DNA: TGTGCCAGCAGCACCCTAACCAGGCAGGGGGCGGACACCGATGGCTACACCTTC. This encodes CASSTLTRQGADTDGYTF.

The chain recombines TRBV30 with TRBJ1-1; D gene uncertain. The CDR3 runs 14 residues. Trimming removed 3 bases at V and 0 bases at J, with 11 bases between. The germline V gene has CDR1 GTSNPN and CDR2 SVGIG (reference sequence). CDR3 bases: TGTGCCTGGAGCCCTGACGGGGTGAACACTGAAGCTTTCTTT. Protein product: CAWSPDGVNTEAFF.

This clone was picked up a small number of times. The germline gene is not matched at one end of the junction; a read error may be the cause. The genes are TRBV23-1 and TRBJ2-7; perhaps TRBD2 as D (6 bases). TRBV23-1 counts as an open reading frame of uncertain function. This CDR3 has 13 residues. The CDR3, as DNA: TGCGCCAGCAGTCCCGGGTACGAGCAGGGAGGTGACTTC. Its protein product is CASSPGYEQGGDF.

The chain uses TRBV7-2 and TRBJ2-1; a weak D match, TRBD1 (5 bases). The CDR3 runs 13 residues. Germline-derived CDR1 and CDR2 are SGHTA and FQGNSA. V gave up 6 bases and J gave up 8 bases, with 14 bases separating them. The CDR3 nucleotides read TGTGCCAGCAGGGGCCAGGGTCCGTATGAGCAGTTCTTC. Translated, it gives CASRGQGPYEQFF.

The chain links TRBV7-8 to TRBJ2-7; 8 positions match TRBD1. In germline, CDR1 is SGHVS, CDR2 FQNEAQ. V shed 1 base and J 5 bases; nucleotides not matched to a gene: 7. The CDR3 length is 15 residues. CDR3 nucleotide sequence: TGTGCCAGCAGCTTAGAGGCCAGGACAGGGAACGAGCAGTACTTC. Amino acids: CASSLEARTGNEQYF.